The T cell receptor beta chain described here comes from a study of T cells in Graves' hyperthyroidism and ophthalmopathy (dated by TCRdb to between 2018 and 2020). General notes on the study: Peripheral blood samples were taken at the time of initial diagnosis, prior to any treatment. To identify distinguishing TCR V-J signatures, a discovery cohort of some 100 patients was used, comprising some 45 with Graves' ophthalmopathy and 57 with stable Graves' hyperthyroidism. Prospective prediction of ophthalmopathy was tested in an independent validation cohort of 18 to 20 hyperthyroidism patients and around 16 patients who later progressed to ophthalmopathy. The 100 discovery patients were randomly split 7:3 into training and test sets. In about 6 Graves' hyperthyroidism patients, the study also compared T-cell repertoires from thyroid tissue with T-cell repertoires from blood. After sampling, hyperthyroidism patients received methimazole starting at 30 mg daily, and ophthalmopathy patients received high-dose intravenous methylprednisolone. TCR Vbeta CDR3 sequencing of 120 to 150 peripheral blood samples (under 45 ophthalmopathy, about 74 hyperthyroidism and around 17 progressor patients) is reported in the paper.

Study-wide findings and limitations: Sample size was not statistically predetermined, and blinding of investigators to group allocation was not performed. A model built on a 13 V-J signature distinguished ophthalmopathy from stable hyperthyroidism, reaching roughly 88% sensitivity and around 81% specificity in cross-validation and 80%/75% in testing. In validation, the model predicted progression to ophthalmopathy a median of 6.5 months before onset, with roughly 68% sensitivity and just under 75% specificity. Most expanded thyroid clonotypes (frequency above 0.001) were also detected in blood, a finding suggesting that blood repertoires may reflect thyroid immune responses.

Amplification of TCR beta CDR3 regions was carried out from RNA transcripts. The TCR CDR3 was subjected to a first round of RT-PCR using the HTBI primer set and the Qiagen OneStep RT-PCR kit. A second multiplex PCR round built the libraries, followed by size selection and purification. Paired-end sequencing of the libraries was performed with 100 bp reads on an Illumina HiSeq2000. Processing in the source paper ran as follows. SOAPnuke was used to process the raw data, removing reads that contained adapters or uncalled bases, had a mean Phred below 15, or lacked an exact match to the constant primer or identifier. COPE v1.2.5 was used to merge the high-quality paired reads, and each unique nucleotide sequence was defined as a clonotype. MiTCR v1.1 was used to align the clonotypes against IMGT TRBV, TRBD and TRBJ reference segments. Analysis was restricted to V-J combinations with a frequency above 0.0001, which covered roughly 99% of repertoires. A TCS score was defined as the ratio of F50 (clonal expansion) to E x V (chaos), with BLOSUM62-based TCRdist applied between CDR3 peptides within each V-J. Welch's t-statistics and random forest reduced around 550 V-J features to about 12, which were used in a naive Bayes classifier (R e1071). TCRdb handled the public reads itself, with Q25 trimming in fastp and clone calling in MiXCR, and kept productive beta chains. CDR3 protein duplicates are merged, each entry listing the most common genes and DNA. In this record, the V and J calls reflect TCRdb's handling and not the investigators' own analysis. Here the sample has more than 350,000 distinct CDR3 sequences; around 15% occur a single time. The top ten constitute roughly 19% of the sample.

Here V drops 5 bases and J drops 2 bases, and the junction holds 7 bases not matched to any gene. The germline V gene yields MGHRA for CDR1 and YSYEKL for CDR2. Spanning cysteine to phenylalanine, the CDR3 consists of 16 amino acids. The only DNA kept is the CDR3, 48 bases in frame from the first base. This clonotype was picked up a small number of times. Its antigen is currently not known. Nothing much larger sits one base from this clone, and base qualities are not available. Ophthalmopathy patients had moderately to severely active disease, with a Clinical Activity Score of 3 or more, a NOSPECS grade of 4 or more, and a disease duration of less than 3 months. Patients with uncontrolled infections, other autoimmune diseases, pregnancy or lactation were excluded. Diagnoses were based on clinical symptoms, serum thyroxine and TRAb, thyroid ultrasound and orbital computed tomography. PBMCs were isolated from 10 ml of fresh peripheral blood by Ficoll-Paque density gradient centrifugation. Trizol reagent was used to extract total RNA, and RNA quality was then checked on an Agilent 2100 Bioanalyzer.

The source is a woman in her sixties or seventies with Graves' ophthalmopathy. The sequenced material came from blood. This chain is built from TRBV4-1 and TRBJ2-2; 8 of the junction bases match TRBD1. The CDR3 protein is CASSSPGGLNTGELFF. The nucleotide sequence is TGCGCCAGCAGCTCTCCAGGGGGCCTCAACACCGGGGAGCTGTTTTTT.